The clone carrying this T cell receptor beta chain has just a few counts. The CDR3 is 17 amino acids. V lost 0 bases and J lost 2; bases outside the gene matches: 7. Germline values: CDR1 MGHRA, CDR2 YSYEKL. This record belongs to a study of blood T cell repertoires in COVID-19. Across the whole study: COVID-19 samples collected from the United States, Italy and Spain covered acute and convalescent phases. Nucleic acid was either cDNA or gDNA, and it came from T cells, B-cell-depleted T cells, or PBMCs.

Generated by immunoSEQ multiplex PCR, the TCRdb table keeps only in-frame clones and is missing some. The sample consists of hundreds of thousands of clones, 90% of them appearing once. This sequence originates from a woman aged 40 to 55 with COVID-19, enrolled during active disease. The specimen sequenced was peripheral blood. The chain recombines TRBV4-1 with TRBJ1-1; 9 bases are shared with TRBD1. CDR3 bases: TGCGCCAGCAGCCAAGACATGAACAGGGGGCAAAACACTGAAGCTTTCTTT. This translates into CASSQDMNRGQNTEAFF.